This T cell receptor beta chain came from a study of blood T cell repertoires in COVID-19. Study as a whole: Sources were T cells, B-cell-depleted T cells, or PBMCs; the material itself was cDNA or gDNA.

The J segment lost 7 bases and the V segment lost 5 bases, leaving 14 bases of the junction unmatched. CDR1 is SEHNR and CDR2 is FQNEAQ in the germline V gene (reference sequence). The CDR3 consists of 17 residues. In the original analysis: Quantification of nucleated cells was approximated via reference gene primer amplification. Data came from immunoSEQ multiplex PCR; TCRdb stores just in-frame clones and leaves some out. D and trimming come from the DNA, and the V and J calls and clone size come from that table. The table includes approximately 190,000 clones, over 80% detected once. Sequenced sample: peripheral blood. The chain joins TRBV7-9 to TRBJ1-6; 7 positions match TRBD1. The receptor's source is a woman aged 60 to 75 with COVID-19, enrolled during active disease. DNA of the CDR3: TGTGCCAGCAGCCCCCGCCCAACGGGACAGCGGAATTCACCCCTCCACTTT. It encodes CASSPRPTGQRNSPLHF.